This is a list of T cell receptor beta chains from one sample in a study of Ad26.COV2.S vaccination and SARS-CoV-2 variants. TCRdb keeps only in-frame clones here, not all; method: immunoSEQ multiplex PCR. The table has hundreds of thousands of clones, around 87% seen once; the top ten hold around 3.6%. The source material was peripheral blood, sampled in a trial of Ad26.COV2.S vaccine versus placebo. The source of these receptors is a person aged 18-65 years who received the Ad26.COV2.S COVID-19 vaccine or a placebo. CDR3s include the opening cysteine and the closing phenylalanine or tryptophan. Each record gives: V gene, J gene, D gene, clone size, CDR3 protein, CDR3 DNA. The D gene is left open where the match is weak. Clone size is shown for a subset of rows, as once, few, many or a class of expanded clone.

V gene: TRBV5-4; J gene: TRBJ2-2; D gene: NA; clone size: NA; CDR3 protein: CASSFDGRTANTGELFF; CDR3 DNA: TGTGCCAGCAGCTTCGACGGCCGAACCGCGAACACCGGGGAGCTGTTTTTT
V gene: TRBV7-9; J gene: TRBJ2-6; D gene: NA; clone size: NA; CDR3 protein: CASSLRGALRSGANVLTF; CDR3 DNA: TGTGCCAGCAGCTTACGGGGGGCTCTACGCTCTGGGGCCAACGTCCTGACTTTC
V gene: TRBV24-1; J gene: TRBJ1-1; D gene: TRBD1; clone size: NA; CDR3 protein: CATRDRVNTEAFF; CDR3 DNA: TGTGCCACCAGGGACAGGGTGAACACTGAAGCTTTCTTT
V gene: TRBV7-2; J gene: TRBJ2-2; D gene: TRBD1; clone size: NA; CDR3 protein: CASSLRVGTGGGELFF; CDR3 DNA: TGTGCCAGCAGCTTACGGGTCGGGACAGGGGGCGGGGAGCTGTTTTTT
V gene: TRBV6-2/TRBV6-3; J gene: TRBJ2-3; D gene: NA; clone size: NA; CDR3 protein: CASSYGGGHTDTQYF; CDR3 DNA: TGTGCCAGCAGTTATGGCGGGGGCCACACAGATACGCAGTATTTT
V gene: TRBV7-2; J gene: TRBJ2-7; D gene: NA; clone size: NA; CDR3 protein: CASSLGGGQRAAYEQYF; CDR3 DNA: TGTGCCAGCAGCTTGGGTGGGGGCCAACGAGCGGCCTACGAGCAGTACTTC
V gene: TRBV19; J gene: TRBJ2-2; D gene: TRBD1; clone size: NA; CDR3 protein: CASRSIDRGRTGELFF; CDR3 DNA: TGTGCCAGTAGATCAATAGACAGGGGGCGAACCGGGGAGCTGTTTTTT
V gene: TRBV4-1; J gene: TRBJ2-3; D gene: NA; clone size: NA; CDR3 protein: CASSVDPGKNSDTQYF; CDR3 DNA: TGCGCCAGCAGCGTAGACCCAGGGAAGAACTCAGATACGCAGTATTTT
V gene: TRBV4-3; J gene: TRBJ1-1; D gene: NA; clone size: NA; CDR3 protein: CASSQVEGLTDTEAFF; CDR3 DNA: TGCGCCAGCAGCCAAGTCGAGGGGTTGACGGACACTGAAGCTTTCTTT
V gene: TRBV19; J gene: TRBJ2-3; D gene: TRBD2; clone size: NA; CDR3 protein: CASFDSGGGTDTQYF; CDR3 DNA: TGTGCCAGTTTCGATAGCGGGGGGGGCACAGATACGCAGTATTTT
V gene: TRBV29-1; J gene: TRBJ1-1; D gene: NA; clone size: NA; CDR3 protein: CSVERQMNTEAFF; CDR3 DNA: TGCAGCGTTGAACGGCAGATGAACACTGAAGCTTTCTTT
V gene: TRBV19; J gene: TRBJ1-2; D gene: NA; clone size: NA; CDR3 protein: CASSPMVGGYGYTF; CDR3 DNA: TGTGCCAGTAGCCCGATGGTTGGGGGCTATGGCTACACCTTC
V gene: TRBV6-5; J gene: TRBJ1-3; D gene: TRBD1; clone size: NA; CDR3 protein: CASGTGGFGNTIYF; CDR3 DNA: TGTGCCAGCGGTACAGGGGGCTTTGGAAACACCATATATTTT
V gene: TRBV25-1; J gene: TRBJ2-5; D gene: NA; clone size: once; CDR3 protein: CASSELWGVRETQYF; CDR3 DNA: TGTGCCAGCAGTGAATTATGGGGCGTCCGAGAGACCCAGTACTTC
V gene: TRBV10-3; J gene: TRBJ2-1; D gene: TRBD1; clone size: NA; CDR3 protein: CAISETGADEQFF; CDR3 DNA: TGTGCCATCAGTGAGACAGGGGCGGATGAGCAGTTCTTC